One TCR beta chain is described in this entry. Separate from the roughly 610-subject first cohort, the approximately 120-subject validation cohort was the one that the donors belonged to. V lost 0 bases and J lost 7, with 13 bases in between. Germline-derived CDR1 and CDR2 are LNHNV and YYDKDF (reference sequence). The CDR3 sequence is 15 residues long. The source of the sample is a study of cytomegalovirus exposure and HLA in healthy donors. The method was immunoSEQ multiplex PCR; TCRdb's version includes in-frame clones alone and lacks a portion of them. The sample has about 49,000 clones; about 90% are singletons.

The receptor comes from a man between 18 and 29 years old in good health and CMV-seronegative. The rearrangement links TRBV15 to TRBJ1-5, with D possibly being TRBD1 (5 bases). Sequenced sample: PBMCs. CDR3 in DNA: TGTGCCACCAGCAGAGATCGCGGGGGTTGGCAGCCCCAGCATTTT. It yields the protein CATSRDRGGWQPQHF. The variable domain in full, completed from reference TRBV15 and TRBJ1-5, reads DAMVIQNPRYQVTQFGKPVTLSCSQTLNHNVMYWYQQKSSQAPKLLFHYYDKDFNNEADTPDNFQSRRPNTSFCFLDIRSPGLGDTAMYLCATSRDRGGWQPQHFGDGTRLSIL.